This T cell receptor beta chain was retrieved from a study of PD-1 blockade in classical Hodgkin lymphoma. The time point is: cycle 4 day 1 (C4D1), after five to seven weeks of nivolumab. The patients all showed relapse after autologous stem cell transplantation, while their brentuximab vedotin exposure varied. The CDR3 length is 10 residues. V lost 8 bases to trimming and J lost 5 bases, with 6 bases between them. Germline CDR1 is MNHNY and CDR2 is SVGAGI (reference sequence). TCRdb's copy holds only in-frame clones and misses some; the assay was immunoSEQ multiplex PCR. The sample yields fewer than 45,000 clones, 66% seen once. Concerning this clone: Its antigen is as yet unknown.

Findings of the study overall: Nivolumab initiation under 1 year post-ASCT meant exclusion. Reports described newly diagnosed patients as having lower baseline TCR diversity than healthy donors. The baseline diversity of complete responders showed similarity to that of newly diagnosed patients.

The sample was peripheral blood mononuclear cells (PBMCs), taken before the fourth cycle of nivolumab. This TCR was recovered from a human donor with classical Hodgkin lymphoma. This rearrangement joins TRBV6-6 to TRBJ1-2; D remains unclear. In nucleotides, the CDR3 is TGTGCCAGCGTGGGATATGGCTACACCTTC. Its translation is CASVGYGYTF.